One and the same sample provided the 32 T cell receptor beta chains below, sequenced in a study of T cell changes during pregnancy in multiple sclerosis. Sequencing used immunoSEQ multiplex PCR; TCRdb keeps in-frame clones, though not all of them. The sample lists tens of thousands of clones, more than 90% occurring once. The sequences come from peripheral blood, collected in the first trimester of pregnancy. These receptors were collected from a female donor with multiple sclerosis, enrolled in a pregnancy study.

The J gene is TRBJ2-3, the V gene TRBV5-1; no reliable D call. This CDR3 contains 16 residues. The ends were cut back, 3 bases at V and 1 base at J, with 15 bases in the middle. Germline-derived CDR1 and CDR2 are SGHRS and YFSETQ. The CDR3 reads CASSSLPAPRTDTQYF. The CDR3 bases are TGCGCCAGCAGCTCGCTCCCAGCGCCACGCACAGATACGCAGTATTTT.

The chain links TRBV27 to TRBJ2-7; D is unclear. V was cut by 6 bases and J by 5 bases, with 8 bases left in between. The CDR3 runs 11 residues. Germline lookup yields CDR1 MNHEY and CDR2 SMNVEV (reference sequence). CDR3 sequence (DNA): TGTGCCAGCAGGCGATACGACGAGCAGTACTTC. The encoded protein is CASRRYDEQYF.

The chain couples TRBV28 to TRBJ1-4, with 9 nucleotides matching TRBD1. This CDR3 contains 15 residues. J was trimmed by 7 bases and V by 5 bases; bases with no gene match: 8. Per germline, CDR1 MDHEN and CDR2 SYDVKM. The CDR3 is CASSPGTGLGEKLFF. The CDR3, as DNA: TGTGCCAGCAGTCCCGGGACAGGGTTGGGTGAAAAACTGTTTTTT.

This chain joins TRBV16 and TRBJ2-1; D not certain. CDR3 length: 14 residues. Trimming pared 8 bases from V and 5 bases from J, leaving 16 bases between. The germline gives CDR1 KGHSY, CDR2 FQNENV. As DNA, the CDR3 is TGTGCCAGCGTAGGCTCGCGGCTCAACAATGAGCAGTTCTTC. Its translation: CASVGSRLNNEQFF.

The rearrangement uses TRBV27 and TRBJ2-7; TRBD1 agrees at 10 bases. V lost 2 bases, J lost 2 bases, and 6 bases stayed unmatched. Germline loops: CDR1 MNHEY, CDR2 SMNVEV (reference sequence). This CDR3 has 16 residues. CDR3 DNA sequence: TGTGCCAGCAGTTTAATTGGGGGGACAGGGGCCTACGAGCAGTACTTC. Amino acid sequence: CASSLIGGTGAYEQYF.

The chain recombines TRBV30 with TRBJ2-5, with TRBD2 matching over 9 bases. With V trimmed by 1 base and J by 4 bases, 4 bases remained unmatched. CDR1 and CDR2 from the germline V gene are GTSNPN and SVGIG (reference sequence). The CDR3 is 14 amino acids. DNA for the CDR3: TGTGCCTGGAGTGGGAGCGGGAGGCCAGAGACCCAGTACTTC. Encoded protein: CAWSGSGRPETQYF.

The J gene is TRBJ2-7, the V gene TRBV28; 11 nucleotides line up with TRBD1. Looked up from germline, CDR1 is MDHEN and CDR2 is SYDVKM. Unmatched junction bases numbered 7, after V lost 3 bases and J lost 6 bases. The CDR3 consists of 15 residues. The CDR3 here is CASSLPRTGGGEQYF. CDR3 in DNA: TGTGCCAGCAGTTTGCCCCGGACAGGGGGCGGCGAGCAGTACTTC.

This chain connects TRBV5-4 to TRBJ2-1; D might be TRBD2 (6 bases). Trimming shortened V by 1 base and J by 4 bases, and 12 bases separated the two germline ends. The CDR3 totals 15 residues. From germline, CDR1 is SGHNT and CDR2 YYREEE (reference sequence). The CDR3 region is CASSLRGRKYNEQFF. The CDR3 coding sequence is TGTGCCAGCAGCTTGCGTGGGAGGAAATACAATGAGCAGTTCTTC. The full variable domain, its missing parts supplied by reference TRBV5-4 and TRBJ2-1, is ETGVTQSPTHLIKTRGQQVTLRCSSQSGHNTVSWYQQALGQGPQFIFQYYREEENGRGNFPPRFSGLQFPNYSSELNVNALELDDSALYLCASSLRGRKYNEQFFGPGTRLTVL.

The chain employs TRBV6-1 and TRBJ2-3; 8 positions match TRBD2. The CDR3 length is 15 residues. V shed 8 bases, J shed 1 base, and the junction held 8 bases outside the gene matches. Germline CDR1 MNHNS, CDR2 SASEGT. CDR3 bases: TGTGCCAGCTGGTTAAGCGGGGGAGGCACAGATACGCAGTATTTT. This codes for CASWLSGGGTDTQYF.

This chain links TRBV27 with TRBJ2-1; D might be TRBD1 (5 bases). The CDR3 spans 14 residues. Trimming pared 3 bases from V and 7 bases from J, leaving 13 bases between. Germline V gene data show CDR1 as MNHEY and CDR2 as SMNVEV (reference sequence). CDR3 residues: CASSLLGRVNEQFF. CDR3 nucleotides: TGTGCCAGCAGTTTGTTGGGCAGGGTTAATGAGCAGTTCTTC.

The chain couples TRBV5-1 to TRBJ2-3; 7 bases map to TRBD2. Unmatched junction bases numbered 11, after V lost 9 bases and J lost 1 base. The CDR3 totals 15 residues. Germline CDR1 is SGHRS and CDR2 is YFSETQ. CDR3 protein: CATKSAGVGTDTQYF. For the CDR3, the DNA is TGCGCCACAAAGTCGGCGGGAGTAGGCACAGATACGCAGTATTTT.

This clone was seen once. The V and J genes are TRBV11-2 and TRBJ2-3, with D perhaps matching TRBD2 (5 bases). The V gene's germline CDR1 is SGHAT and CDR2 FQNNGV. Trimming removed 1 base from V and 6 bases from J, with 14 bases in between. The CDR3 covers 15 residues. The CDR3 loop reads CASSLVWGALDTQYF. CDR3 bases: TGTGCCAGCAGCTTAGTTTGGGGAGCTCTGGATACGCAGTATTTT.

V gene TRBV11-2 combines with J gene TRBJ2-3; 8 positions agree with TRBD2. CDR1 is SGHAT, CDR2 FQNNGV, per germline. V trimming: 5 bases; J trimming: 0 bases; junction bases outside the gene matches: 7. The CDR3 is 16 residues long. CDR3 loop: CASSPLAGSSTDTQYF. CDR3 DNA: TGTGCCAGCAGCCCGTTAGCGGGATCGAGCACAGATACGCAGTATTTT.

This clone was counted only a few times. DNA of the CDR3: TGTGCCAGCAGTCCCCGCGGGACAGGTCATGCTCAGCCCCAGCATTTT. It is translated as CASSPRGTGHAQPQHF. This chain connects TRBV28 to TRBJ1-5, with TRBD1 matching 8 bases. The CDR3 spans 16 residues. CDR1 and CDR2 from the germline V gene are MDHEN and SYDVKM. The V gene end was trimmed by 5 bases and the J gene end by 6 bases; junction bases not matched to a gene: 12.

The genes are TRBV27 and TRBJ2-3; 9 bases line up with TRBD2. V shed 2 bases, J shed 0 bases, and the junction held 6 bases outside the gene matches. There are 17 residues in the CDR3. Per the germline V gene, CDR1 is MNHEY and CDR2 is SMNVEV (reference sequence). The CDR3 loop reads CASSLHLAGVSTDTQYF. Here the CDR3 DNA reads TGTGCCAGCAGTTTACATTTAGCGGGAGTGAGCACAGATACGCAGTATTTT.

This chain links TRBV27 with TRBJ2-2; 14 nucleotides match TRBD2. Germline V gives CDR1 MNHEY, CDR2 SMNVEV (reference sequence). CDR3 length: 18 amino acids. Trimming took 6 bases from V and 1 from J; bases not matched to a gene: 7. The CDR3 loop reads CASRPRLAGGGNTGELFF. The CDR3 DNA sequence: TGTGCCAGCAGACCCAGACTAGCGGGAGGGGGGAACACCGGGGAGCTGTTTTTT.

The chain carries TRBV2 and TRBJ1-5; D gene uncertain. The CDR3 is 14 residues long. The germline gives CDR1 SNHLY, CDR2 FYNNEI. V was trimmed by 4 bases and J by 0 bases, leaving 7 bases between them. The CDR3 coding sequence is TGTGCCAGCAGTGTTACAAGTAGCAATCAGCCCCAGCATTTT. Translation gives CASSVTSSNQPQHF.

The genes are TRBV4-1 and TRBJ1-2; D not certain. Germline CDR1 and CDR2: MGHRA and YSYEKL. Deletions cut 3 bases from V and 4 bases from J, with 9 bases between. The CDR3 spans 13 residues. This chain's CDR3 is CASSQRASYGYTF. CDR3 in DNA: TGCGCCAGCAGCCAGCGGGCCAGCTATGGCTACACCTTC.

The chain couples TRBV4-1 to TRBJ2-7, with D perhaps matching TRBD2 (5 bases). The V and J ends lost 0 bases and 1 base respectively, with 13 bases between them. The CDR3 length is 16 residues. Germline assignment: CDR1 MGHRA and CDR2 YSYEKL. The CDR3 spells CASSQDVWERSYEQYF. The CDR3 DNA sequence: TGCGCCAGCAGCCAAGATGTCTGGGAGAGATCCTACGAGCAGTACTTC.

The CDR3 is CASSLGTKETQYF. As DNA, the CDR3 is TGTGCCAGCAGCTTAGGGACAAAAGAGACCCAGTACTTC. V is TRBV7-2 and J is TRBJ2-5, with TRBD1 as a possible D gene (5 bases). Germline lookup yields CDR1 SGHTA and CDR2 FQGNSA. This CDR3 spans 13 amino acids. Between the trimmed V and J ends, which lost 1 base and 3 bases, there was a span of 6 bases.

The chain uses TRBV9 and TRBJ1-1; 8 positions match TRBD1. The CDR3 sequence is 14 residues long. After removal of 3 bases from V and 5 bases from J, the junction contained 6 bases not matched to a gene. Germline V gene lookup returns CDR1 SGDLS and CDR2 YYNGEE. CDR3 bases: TGTGCCAGCAGCGCCCAGACAGGGGTAACTGAAGCTTTCTTT. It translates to CASSAQTGVTEAFF.

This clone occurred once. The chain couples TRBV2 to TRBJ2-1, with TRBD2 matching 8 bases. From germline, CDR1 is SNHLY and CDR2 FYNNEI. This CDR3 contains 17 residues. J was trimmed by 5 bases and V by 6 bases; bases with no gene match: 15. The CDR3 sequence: CASRRTSLGPLDNEQFF. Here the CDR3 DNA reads TGTGCCAGCAGGAGGACTAGCTTAGGCCCTTTAGACAATGAGCAGTTCTTC.

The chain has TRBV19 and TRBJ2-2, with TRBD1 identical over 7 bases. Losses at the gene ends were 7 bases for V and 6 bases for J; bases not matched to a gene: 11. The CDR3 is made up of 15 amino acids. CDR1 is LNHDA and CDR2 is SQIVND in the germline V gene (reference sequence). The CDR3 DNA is TGTGCCAGTAAGGGGAAGGCAGGGGGTTCCGGGGAGCTGTTTTTT. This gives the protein CASKGKAGGSGELFF.

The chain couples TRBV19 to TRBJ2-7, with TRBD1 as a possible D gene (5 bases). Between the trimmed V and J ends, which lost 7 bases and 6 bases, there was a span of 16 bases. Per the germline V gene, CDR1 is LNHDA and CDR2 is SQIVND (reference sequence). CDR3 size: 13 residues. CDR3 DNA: TGTGCCAGTAAAGAAGGGGATGTTGGCGAGCAGTACTTC. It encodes CASKEGDVGEQYF.

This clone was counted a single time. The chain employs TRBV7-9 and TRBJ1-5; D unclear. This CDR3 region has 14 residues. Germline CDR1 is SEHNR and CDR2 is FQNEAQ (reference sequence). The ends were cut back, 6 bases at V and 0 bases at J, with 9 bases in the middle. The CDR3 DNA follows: TGTGCCAGCAGTTTTGAGAATAGCAATCAGCCCCAGCATTTT. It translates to CASSFENSNQPQHF.

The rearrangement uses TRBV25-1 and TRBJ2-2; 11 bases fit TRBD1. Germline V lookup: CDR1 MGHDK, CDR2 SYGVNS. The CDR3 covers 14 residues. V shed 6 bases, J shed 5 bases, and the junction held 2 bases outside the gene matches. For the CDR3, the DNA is TGTGCCAGCAGGGGACAGGGGGGAACCGGGGAGCTGTTTTTT. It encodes CASRGQGGTGELFF.

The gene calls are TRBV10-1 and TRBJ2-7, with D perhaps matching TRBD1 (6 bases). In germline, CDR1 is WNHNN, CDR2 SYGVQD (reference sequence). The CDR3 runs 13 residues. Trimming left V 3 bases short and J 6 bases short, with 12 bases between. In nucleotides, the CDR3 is TGCGCCAGCAGTGACAGGGGCCTGTTCGAGCAGTACTTC. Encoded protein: CASSDRGLFEQYF.

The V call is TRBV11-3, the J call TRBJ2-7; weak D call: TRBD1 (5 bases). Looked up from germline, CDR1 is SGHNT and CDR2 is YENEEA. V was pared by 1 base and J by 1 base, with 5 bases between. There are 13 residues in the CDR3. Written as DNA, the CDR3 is TGTGCCAGCAGCTTAGGACAGTCCTACGAGCAGTACTTC. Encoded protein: CASSLGQSYEQYF.

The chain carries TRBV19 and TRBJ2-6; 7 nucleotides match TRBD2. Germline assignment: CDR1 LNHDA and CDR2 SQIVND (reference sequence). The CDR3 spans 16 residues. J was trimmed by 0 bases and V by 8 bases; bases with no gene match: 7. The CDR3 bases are TGTGCCAGTGGGAAGGGGAGGGTCTCTGGGGCCAACGTCCTGACTTTC. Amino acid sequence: CASGKGRVSGANVLTF.

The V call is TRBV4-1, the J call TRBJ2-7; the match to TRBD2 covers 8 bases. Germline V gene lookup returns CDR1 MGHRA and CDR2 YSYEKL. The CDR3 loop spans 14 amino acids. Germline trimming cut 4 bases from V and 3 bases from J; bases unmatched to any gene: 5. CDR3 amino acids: CASSPQREFYEQYF. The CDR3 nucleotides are TGCGCCAGCAGCCCTCAGCGGGAGTTCTACGAGCAGTACTTC.

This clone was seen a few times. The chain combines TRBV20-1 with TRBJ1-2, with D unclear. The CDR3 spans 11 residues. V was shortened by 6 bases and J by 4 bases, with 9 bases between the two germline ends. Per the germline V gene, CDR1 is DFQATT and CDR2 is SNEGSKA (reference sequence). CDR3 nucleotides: TGCAGTGCCCGACGGGTCTATGGCTACACCTTC. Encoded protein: CSARRVYGYTF.

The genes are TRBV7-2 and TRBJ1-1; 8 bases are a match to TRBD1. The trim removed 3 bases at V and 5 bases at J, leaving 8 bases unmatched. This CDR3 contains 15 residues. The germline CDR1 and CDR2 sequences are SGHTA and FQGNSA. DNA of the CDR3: TGTGCCAGCAGCTTTTTTGCAGGGGGCTTGACTGAAGCTTTCTTT. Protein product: CASSFFAGGLTEAFF.